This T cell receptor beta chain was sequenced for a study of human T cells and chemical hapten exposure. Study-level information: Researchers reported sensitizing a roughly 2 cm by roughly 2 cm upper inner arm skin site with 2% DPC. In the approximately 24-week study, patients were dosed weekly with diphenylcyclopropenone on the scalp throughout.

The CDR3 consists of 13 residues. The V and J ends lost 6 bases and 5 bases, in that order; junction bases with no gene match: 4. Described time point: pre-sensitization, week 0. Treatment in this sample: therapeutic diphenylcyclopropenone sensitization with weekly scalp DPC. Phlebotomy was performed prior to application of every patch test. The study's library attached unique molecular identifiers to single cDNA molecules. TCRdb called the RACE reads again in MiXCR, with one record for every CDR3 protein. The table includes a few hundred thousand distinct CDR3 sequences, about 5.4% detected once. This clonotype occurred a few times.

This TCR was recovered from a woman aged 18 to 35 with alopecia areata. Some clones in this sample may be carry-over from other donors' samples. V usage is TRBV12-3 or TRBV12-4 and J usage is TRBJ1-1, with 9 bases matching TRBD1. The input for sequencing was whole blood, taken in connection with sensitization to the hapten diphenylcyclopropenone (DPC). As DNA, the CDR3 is TGTGCCAGCAGCTACAGGGGGCTGACTGAAGCTTTCTTT. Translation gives CASSYRGLTEAFF.